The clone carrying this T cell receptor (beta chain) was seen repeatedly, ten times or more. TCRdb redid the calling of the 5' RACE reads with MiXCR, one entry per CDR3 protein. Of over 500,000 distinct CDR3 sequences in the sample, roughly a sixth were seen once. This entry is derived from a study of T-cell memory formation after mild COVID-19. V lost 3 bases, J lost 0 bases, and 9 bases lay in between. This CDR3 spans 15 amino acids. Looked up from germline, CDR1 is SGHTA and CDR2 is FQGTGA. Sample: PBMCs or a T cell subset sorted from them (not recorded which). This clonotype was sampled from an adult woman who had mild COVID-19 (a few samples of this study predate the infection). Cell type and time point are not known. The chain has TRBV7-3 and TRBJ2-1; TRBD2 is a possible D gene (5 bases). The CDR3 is CASSLSGGSYNEQFF. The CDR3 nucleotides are TGTGCCAGCAGCTTGTCTGGAGGCTCCTACAATGAGCAGTTCTTC.